The rows below give T cell receptor beta chains drawn from one sample of a study of blood T cell repertoires in COVID-19. Clones were sequenced by immunoSEQ multiplex PCR, and TCRdb holds only the in-frame ones, with some missing. The table has 150,000 to 200,000 clones, more than 85% seen once. Specimen: peripheral blood. These receptors were collected from a woman aged 55-75 years with COVID-19, enrolled during active disease. CDR3s include the opening cysteine and the closing phenylalanine or tryptophan. Fields, in order: CDR3 length, V gene, D gene, clone size, J gene, CDR3 protein, CDR3 DNA. D genes are given only for firm matches. The listing skips clone size in some rows; elsewhere it reads once, few, many or a size class.

13	TRBV12-3/TRBV12-4	.	.	TRBJ1-6	CASSLGGNSPLHF	TGTGCCAGCAGTTTGGGCGGGAATTCACCCCTCCACTTT
15	TRBV6-5	TRBD1	.	TRBJ1-5	CASRPTGTDNQPQHF	TGTGCCAGCAGACCCACCGGGACAGACAATCAGCCCCAGCATTTT
12	TRBV11-3	.	.	TRBJ2-2	CASSLLTGELFF	TGTGCCAGCAGCCTGTTGACCGGGGAGCTGTTTTTT
17	TRBV2	TRBD1	.	TRBJ2-1	CASSAADGTGYYNEQFF	TGTGCCAGCAGCGCGGCCGACGGGACAGGGTATTACAATGAGCAGTTCTTC
14	TRBV30	TRBD1	.	TRBJ2-7	CAWSVARGYYEQYF	TGTGCCTGGAGTGTAGCCAGGGGGTATTACGAGCAGTACTTC
13	TRBV18	.	.	TRBJ1-1	CASSPNRETEAFF	TGTGCCAGCTCACCAAACAGGGAGACTGAAGCTTTCTTT
15	TRBV6-5	.	.	TRBJ2-2	CASSPRGGYTGELFF	TGTGCCAGCAGCCCAAGAGGCGGCTACACCGGGGAGCTGTTTTTT
16	TRBV19	.	.	TRBJ2-1	CASSPWWGVTYNEQFF	TGTGCCAGTAGTCCCTGGTGGGGGGTGACCTACAATGAGCAGTTCTTC
14	TRBV4-2	TRBD2	once	TRBJ2-7	CASSQDRLAIEQYF	TGTGCCAGCAGCCAAGATCGACTAGCGATCGAGCAGTACTTC
15	TRBV27	.	.	TRBJ1-6	CASTREAPYNSPLHF	TGTGCCAGCACACGGGAAGCCCCCTATAATTCACCCCTCCACTTT
14	TRBV5-1	TRBD2	.	TRBJ2-1	CASSAGTGGTGWVF	TGCGCCAGCAGCGCCGGCACCGGGGGGACCGGTTGGGTCTTC
15	TRBV27	TRBD2	once	TRBJ2-7	CASSYGLAGSYEQYF	TGTGCCAGCAGCTACGGACTAGCGGGGTCCTACGAGCAGTACTTC
15	TRBV19	.	.	TRBJ1-2	CASSARTGRGYGYTF	TGTGCCAGTAGTGCGCGGACGGGGAGAGGCTATGGCTACACCTTC
11	TRBV5-1	.	once	TRBJ1-2	CASSLGLGYTF	TGCGCCAGCAGCTTGGGGCTTGGCTACACCTTC
13	TRBV27	.	.	TRBJ1-5	CASSSSSNQPQHF	TGTGCCAGCAGTTCCTCTAGCAATCAGCCCCAGCATTTT
14	TRBV6-2/TRBV6-3	TRBD1	.	TRBJ1-5	CASSTGGGHQPQHF	TGTGCCAGCAGTACCGGAGGGGGCCATCAGCCCCAGCATTTT
16	TRBV6-1	.	once	TRBJ2-4	CASSESGAMAKNIQYF	TGTGCCAGCAGTGAGTCTGGGGCGATGGCCAAGAACATTCAGTACTTC
15	TRBV6-1	TRBD1	.	TRBJ1-4	CASSEGQGAREKLFF	TGTGCCAGCAGTGAGGGACAGGGGGCTCGGGAAAAACTGTTTTTT
14	TRBV3-1/TRBV3-2	.	.	TRBJ2-7	CASSHITGNYEQYF	TGTGCCAGCAGCCACATAACAGGGAACTACGAGCAGTACTTC
12	TRBV2	TRBD1	.	TRBJ1-6	CASRDSNSPLHF	TGTGCCAGCCGGGACAGTAATTCACCCCTCCACTTT
14	TRBV19	.	.	TRBJ1-5	CASSQQARDQPQHF	TGTGCCAGTAGCCAACAAGCCAGGGATCAGCCCCAGCATTTT
13	TRBV2	TRBD1	.	TRBJ1-6	CASKGQEDSPLHF	TGTGCCAGCAAGGGACAGGAAGATTCACCCCTCCACTTT
17	TRBV5-4	TRBD2	.	TRBJ2-5	CASSRPGGGATRETQYF	TGTGCCAGCAGCCGACCCGGCGGGGGGGCCACGCGAGAGACCCAGTACTTC
17	TRBV18	TRBD1	.	TRBJ2-3	CASSQRSGGWPGDTQYF	TGTGCCAGCTCACAACGATCAGGGGGATGGCCGGGAGATACGCAGTATTTT
11	TRBV28	.	once	TRBJ1-2	CATKGHPGYTF	TGTGCCACCAAGGGACACCCTGGCTACACCTTC
15	TRBV5-1	TRBD1	.	TRBJ1-2	CASSLAQGAGYGYTF	TGCGCCAGCAGCTTGGCCCAGGGGGCGGGCTATGGCTACACCTTC
14	TRBV25-1	TRBD1	.	TRBJ1-2	CASSDRGKEDGYTF	TGTGCCAGCAGTGACAGGGGGAAGGAAGATGGCTACACCTTC
15	TRBV18	TRBD1	once	TRBJ1-6	CASSPGTVNNSPLHF	TGTGCCAGCTCACCCGGGACAGTCAATAATTCACCCCTCCACTTT
15	TRBV5-5	.	.	TRBJ1-3	CASTRTATSGNTIYF	TGTGCCAGCACTCGGACAGCGACCTCTGGAAACACCATATATTTT
14	TRBV30	TRBD1	.	TRBJ1-3	CAWSKGAYQNTIYF	TGTGCCTGGAGTAAGGGGGCGTACCAAAACACCATATATTTT
13	TRBV3-1/TRBV3-2	.	.	TRBJ1-2	CASSQDPSYGYTF	TGTGCCAGCAGCCAAGATCCTAGCTATGGCTACACCTTC
16	TRBV28	TRBD1	once	TRBJ1-2	CASSFGFDRGNYGYTF	TGTGCCAGCAGTTTTGGTTTTGACAGGGGAAACTATGGCTACACCTTC
15	TRBV5-5	.	.	TRBJ1-2	CASSLGRRANYGYTF	TGTGCCAGCAGCTTGGGACGGAGAGCTAACTATGGCTACACCTTC
20	TRBV4-2	TRBD1	.	TRBJ1-1	CASSQDSGWGGEGQGNGAFF	TGTGCCAGCAGCCAAGATTCGGGGTGGGGCGGTGAGGGACAGGGTAATGGGGCTTTCTTT
15	TRBV4-3	.	.	TRBJ1-1	CASSPTTSAGAEAFF	TGCGCCAGCAGCCCAACCACCTCGGCCGGGGCTGAAGCTTTCTTT
16	TRBV10-3	.	once	TRBJ1-6	CAISGSSGSYNSPLHF	TGTGCCATCAGTGGGTCCTCGGGGTCCTATAATTCACCCCTCCACTTT
14	TRBV9	TRBD1	.	TRBJ2-7	CASSALQGGYEQYF	TGTGCCAGCAGCGCACTACAGGGGGGCTACGAGCAGTACTTC
14	TRBV9	TRBD1	.	TRBJ1-1	CASSVQTGSPEAFF	TGTGCCAGCAGCGTCCAGACAGGGAGTCCTGAAGCTTTCTTT
14	TRBV6-5	.	.	TRBJ1-5	CASREGNSNQPQHF	TGTGCCAGCAGGGAGGGAAATAGCAATCAGCCCCAGCATTTT
14	TRBV6-5	TRBD1	.	TRBJ1-2	CASSTWDSYYGYTF	TGTGCCAGCAGTACCTGGGACAGTTACTATGGCTACACCTTC
14	TRBV7-3	.	.	TRBJ2-7	CASSLSGTSYEQYF	TGTGCCAGCAGCCTGTCCGGGACATCCTACGAGCAGTACTTC
13	TRBV9	.	.	TRBJ1-2	CASSDRTNYGYTF	TGTGCCAGCAGCGACAGAACCAACTATGGCTACACCTTC
15	TRBV18	TRBD2	.	TRBJ2-1	CASSPTAGGSNEQFF	TGTGCCAGCTCACCTACTGCGGGGGGGTCCAATGAGCAGTTCTTC